The entry below gives a single T cell receptor beta chain sequence along with its context. There is no known antigen for this receptor. Per-nucleotide qualities are absent, and no much larger clonotype sits a single base away. Libraries were prepared through the immunoSEQ multiplex PCR assay. For the multiplex PCR, a mixture combining 60 forward primers for TCR Vbeta segments and 13 reverse primers for TCR Jbeta segments was used. Amplification of the CDR3 region of rearranged TCR beta genes was performed with a multiplex PCR assay on genomic DNA. Amplified TCR beta libraries were sequenced as 87-base-pair reads on the Illumina HiSeq System. The study's own analysis went as follows. In a later analysis, some 80 million unique TCR beta chains were counted across the roughly 700 repertoires, and roughly 11 million of these chains were shared by at least two donors. A nearest-neighbor algorithm error-corrected the raw reads and collapsed the reads into unique sequences, merging closely related sequences to remove PCR and sequencing errors. Alignment of CDR3 sequences to IMGT reference sequences was used to assign V, D and J gene segments. Each retained sequence needed at least a six-nucleotide match to both a V gene segment and a J gene segment. Rearrangements were called productive when the CDR3 lacked stop codons and stayed in frame with V and J; all others were non-productive. CDR3 was defined by IMGT convention, running from the second conserved V-encoded cysteine to the conserved J-encoded phenylalanine. In an earlier analysis of approximately 500 of the donors, sequences lacking an unambiguous match to a single V gene segment were excluded. In an earlier analysis of several hundred of the donors, V segments were called functional above 56.7% productive rearrangements and were called segregating when the between-donor standard deviation exceeded 5%. A statistical classification framework was developed to diagnose cytomegalovirus status using the catalog of TCR beta chain sequences. A later analysis assigned V and J genes by comparing TCR nucleotide sequences with IMGT/GENE-DB human TR gene sequences. The TCRdist pipeline was used in a later analysis to assign CDR3 sequences and most-parsimonious VDJ recombination scenarios. In a later analysis, every TCR beta chain was defined by the combination of its CDR3 amino acid sequence and its V-gene family, and reads without a unique V-gene family were dropped. As a way to deal with suspected cross-contamination and a sequencing artifact, a later analysis dropped hundreds of nucleotide sequences that were highly shared and had low generation probability. A later analysis calculated a clonal expansion index for each public chain from normalized within-repertoire ranks of inferred template counts. A later analysis computed generation probabilities with a VDJ recombination model fitted to out-of-frame rearrangements, and checked the results against IGoR. In a later analysis, hypergeometric tests were used to score TCR-TCR, TCR-HLA and TCR-CMV co-occurrence, with a repertoire-size bias correction applied to TCR pairs. To estimate false discovery rates, a later analysis permuted the HLA or CMV assignments 20 times. In a later analysis, co-occurring TCRs were grouped using DBSCAN, and TCRdist sequence similarity was added for clustering within HLA-allele-positive subsets. Co-occurrence clustering excluded repertoires with fewer than 30,000 or more than 120,000 public chains, plus five with anomalous nucleotide sharing. TCRdb took over this immuneACCESS table, retaining in-frame rearrangements with V and J assigned. Such tables are incomplete; in checked studies, under half of the missing clones stem from an unresolved V gene, and the remainder is unexplained. That table is the source of V, J and clone size, and D and trimming were worked out from the DNA. Counted in this sample were tens of thousands of clones; less than 85% of them appeared once. Of the sample, 2% to 2.5% is held by the ten largest clones.

This specimen belongs to a study of cytomegalovirus exposure and HLA in healthy donors (dated 2017 in TCRdb). Broadly, across the study: In an earlier analysis of several hundred of the donors, 250 to 350 Gb of sequence data and 90 million to 130 million unique TCR beta sequences from approximately 180 million T cells were reported. About five DR-DQ haplotypes were handled as single units for association and clustering because linkage in the cohort was strong. A separate validation cohort of about 110 different subjects was used in addition to the approximately 670-subject first cohort. Donor age, sex, ethnicity and CMV serostatus were compiled alongside the repertoire data. The study profiled the T cell repertoires of hundreds of subjects by immunosequencing and related them to cytomegalovirus serostatus. An early release covering roughly 600 HLA-typed donors comprised roughly 300 gigabases of sequencing data and 65 million to 100 million unique TCR sequences. The later analysis used no new phenotypic data to find candidate immune exposures, relying instead on TCR beta sequences and their occurrence across donors. Of the roughly 390 genotyped donors, less than 90% were placed in the genetic ancestry cluster associated with self-reported Caucasian donors. To decide whether each TCR beta V gene segment behaved as functional or pseudogenic, an earlier analysis of 587 of the donors relied on high-throughput TCR beta sequencing. The study combined high-throughput TCR immunosequencing, statistical association of individual TCRs with disease status, and machine learning to predict cytomegalovirus infection status. Typing coverage varied by locus: roughly 629-630 donors for A, B, C, DRB1 and DQB1; approximately 520 for DQA1; more than 600 for DPA1; roughly 470 for DPB1. The study aimed to test whether signatures of past pathogen exposure could be identified by cataloging public T cell receptors. HLA typing covered class I and class II loci at four-digit resolution. Every discovery cohort repertoire had been produced on one sequencing platform. Among under 450 genotyped donors of the cohort, an average of roughly 240,000 unique TCR beta nucleotide sequences were sequenced per donor, roughly 20% of them non-productive. Genome-wide SNP genotypes for about three fifths of the 666 donors were used in a later genetic analysis, which treated that subset as a discovery cohort. To study patterns of TCR occurrence, a later analysis re-analyzed previously published TCR beta repertoires from 500 to 850 donors and added high-resolution HLA genotyping.

What the study reported, not specific to this receptor: Correlated functional status among segregating V segments might be attributable to linkage disequilibrium, but an unknown experimental factor could not be ruled out. Some IMGT-functional V segments, including TRBV6-2 and TRBV6-3, could not be told apart with the 87-base-pair reads, so those segments were excluded. In vitro tests confirmed that three of the cytomegalovirus-associated TCR beta chains recognize cytomegalovirus antigens. A later analysis found that HLA-associated TCR beta chains were more clonally expanded and had lower generation probabilities than equally common non-associated chains. The authors suggested that the approach could potentially be generalized to other disease states and immunological phenotypes. Cytomegalovirus status was reported to be diagnosed by the classifier with high specificity and sensitivity in both the original and validation cohorts. Most TCR sequences were observed very rarely across donors, whereas some public TCRs were present in many individuals. At a false discovery rate of 0.05, a later analysis linked 16,000 or so TCR beta sequences to specific HLA alleles. This cohort had only TCR beta chains sequenced, and the lack of alpha or paired-chain data limited which features could be detected. Assigning TCR associations to individual alleles was difficult when HLA alleles, especially DR and DQ, strongly co-occurred. The study listed 150 to 200 TCR beta chains as associated with cytomegalovirus. The only immune exposure information available for the cohort was CMV serostatus. In an earlier analysis of under 600 of the donors, most TCR beta V segments were observed in productive rearrangements about 87% or about 30% of the time, broadly matching IMGT annotations. A group of highly shared sequence variants was considered likely to be a technical artifact of the sequencing pipeline. According to a later analysis, TCR association rates differed among HLA loci, with DRB1 alleles showing the most associated TCRs and HLA-C alleles showing the fewest. Roughly uniform sequencing depth across donors was assumed in presence/absence analyses, although this assumption may not hold. Because counts were too low, about 15 rarely observed V segments, including chromosome 9 orphons, were left out of the earlier analysis of 587 of the donors. V-gene and J-gene trimming of TCR beta chains was associated with a missense DCLRE1C variant in a later genetic analysis, and the association was replicated in an independent cohort. According to a later analysis, parvovirus B19, influenza, CMV and Epstein-Barr virus appeared linked to several top co-occurrence clusters. HLA typing was unavailable for some donors at each locus, so association tests used only the typed subset. According to a later analysis, most CMV-associated TCR beta chains appeared to be HLA-restricted, and the HLA associations seemed to be driven largely by CMV exposure. A further reported finding was that TCR beta sequences accurately predicted the HLA-A and HLA-B alleles for most subjects in the first cohort. According to a later genetic analysis, donors in an Asian-associated ancestry cluster had fewer N-insertions in productive TCRs than the approximately 610-donor mean.

The germline V gene (reference sequence) gives CDR1 as LNHDA and CDR2 as SQIVND. The CDR3 contains 15 residues, cysteine and phenylalanine counted. The retained sequence is limited to the CDR3, 45 bases, with the frame set at the first base. V is trimmed back by 7 bases and J by 3 bases, and the junction contains 8 bases that no gene match accounts for. The cohort consisted of approximately 690 healthy bone marrow donors. At the time of sampling, every cohort member was nominally healthy, though immune exposures that went unrecorded were likely present. The donor tested CMV seronegative, placing the donor among the approximately 360 seronegative members of the cohort. A peripheral blood sample was collected from each donor, and TCR beta sequencing was performed on peripheral blood mononuclear cells. Genomic DNA extraction from the blood cell samples was performed with the Qiagen DNeasy Blood Extraction Kit.

The sample taken for sequencing was PBMCs. This TCR derives from a woman between 50 and 59 years old in good health and CMV-seronegative. The sequence joins TRBV19 to TRBJ2-3; 9 central nucleotides agree with TRBD2. At the DNA level, the sequence is TGTGCCAGTAATCGTCCAGCGGGAGGAACAGATACGCAGTATTTT. Translated, it reads CASNRPAGGTDTQYF.